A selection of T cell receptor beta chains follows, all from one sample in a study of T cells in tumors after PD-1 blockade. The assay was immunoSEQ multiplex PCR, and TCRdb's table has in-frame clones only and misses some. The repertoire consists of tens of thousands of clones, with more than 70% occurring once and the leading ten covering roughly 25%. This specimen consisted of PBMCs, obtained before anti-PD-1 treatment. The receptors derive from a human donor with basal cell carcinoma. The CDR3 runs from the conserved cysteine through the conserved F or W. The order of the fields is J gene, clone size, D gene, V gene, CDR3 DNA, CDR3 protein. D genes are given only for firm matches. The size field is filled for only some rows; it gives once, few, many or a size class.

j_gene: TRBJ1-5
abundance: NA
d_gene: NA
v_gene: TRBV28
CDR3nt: TGTGCCAGCAGGGTGGGGAACCAGCCCCAGCATTTT
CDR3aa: CASRVGNQPQHF

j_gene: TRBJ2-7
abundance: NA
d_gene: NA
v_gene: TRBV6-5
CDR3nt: TGTGCCAGTAAGGGAGCCCGATCGGGCCACGAGCAGTACTTC
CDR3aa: CASKGARSGHEQYF

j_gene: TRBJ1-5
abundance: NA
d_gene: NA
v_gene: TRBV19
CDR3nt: TGTGCCAGTAGTATAGCGGGGCCTGGGGGTCAGCCCCAGCATTTT
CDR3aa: CASSIAGPGGQPQHF

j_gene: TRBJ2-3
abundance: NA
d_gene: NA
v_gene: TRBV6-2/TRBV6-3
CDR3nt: TGTGCCAGCAGTTATTACGCGACTTACCCGCGTTGGCCCGCCGCCACAGATACGCAGTATTTT
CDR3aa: CASSYYATYPRWPAATDTQYF

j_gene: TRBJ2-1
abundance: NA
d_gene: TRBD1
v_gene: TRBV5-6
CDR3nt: TGTGCCAGCAGCTGGGGGACAGGGGGGTTTGTCAATGAGCAGTTCTTC
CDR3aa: CASSWGTGGFVNEQFF

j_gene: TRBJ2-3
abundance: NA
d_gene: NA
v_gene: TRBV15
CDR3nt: TGTGCCACCAGCAGAGGGGCAGGGGCTAATGAGTATTTT
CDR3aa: CATSRGAGANEYF

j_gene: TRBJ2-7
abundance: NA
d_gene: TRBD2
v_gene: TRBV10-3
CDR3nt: TGTGCCATCAGTGGGCCCGCACTAAGCGGGGGGTACTCCTACGAGCAGTACTTC
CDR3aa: CAISGPALSGGYSYEQYF

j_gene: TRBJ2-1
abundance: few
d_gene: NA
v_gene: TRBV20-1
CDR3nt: TGCAGTGCTAGAGCCTATAGTGAGCAGTTCTTC
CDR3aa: CSARAYSEQFF

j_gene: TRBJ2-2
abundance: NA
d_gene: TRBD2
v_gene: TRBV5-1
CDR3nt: TGCGCCAGCAGCTTGGATGAGACTAGCGGGAGTATCTCCGGGGAGCTGTTTTTT
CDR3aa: CASSLDETSGSISGELFF

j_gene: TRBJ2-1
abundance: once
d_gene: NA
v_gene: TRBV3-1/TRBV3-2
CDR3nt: TGTGCCAGCAGCCGCAATGAGCAGTTCTTC
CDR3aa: CASSRNEQFF

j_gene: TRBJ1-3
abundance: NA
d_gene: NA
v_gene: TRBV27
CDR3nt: TGTGCCAGCAGACCGATGATCTCTGGAAACACCATATATTTT
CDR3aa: CASRPMISGNTIYF

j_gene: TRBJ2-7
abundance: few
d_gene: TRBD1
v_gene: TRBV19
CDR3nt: TGTGCCAGTAGTAAGGGACAGGGAACCTACGAGCAGTACTTC
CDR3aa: CASSKGQGTYEQYF

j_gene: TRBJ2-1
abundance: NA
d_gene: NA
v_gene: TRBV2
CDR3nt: TGTGCCAGCGCCAGCTACAATGAGCAGTTCTTC
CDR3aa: CASASYNEQFF

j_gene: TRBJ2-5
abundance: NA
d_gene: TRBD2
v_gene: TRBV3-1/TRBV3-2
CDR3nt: TGTGCCAGCAGCCAACCTATTCTAGCGGGCGTCCAAGAGACCCAGTACTTC
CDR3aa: CASSQPILAGVQETQYF

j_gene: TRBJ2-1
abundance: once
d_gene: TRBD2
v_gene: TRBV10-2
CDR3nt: TGCGCCAGCAGTGCTAGCGGGAGTGGGAATGAGCAGTTCTTC
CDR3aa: CASSASGSGNEQFF

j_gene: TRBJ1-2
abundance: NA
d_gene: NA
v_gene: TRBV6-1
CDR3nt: TGTGCCAGCAGTGAGGAGGCCAGGAACTATGGCTACACCTTC
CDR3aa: CASSEEARNYGYTF

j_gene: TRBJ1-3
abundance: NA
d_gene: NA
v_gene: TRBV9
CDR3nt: TGTGCCAGCAGCGTAGAGGCGAGCTCTGGAAACACCATATATTTT
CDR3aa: CASSVEASSGNTIYF

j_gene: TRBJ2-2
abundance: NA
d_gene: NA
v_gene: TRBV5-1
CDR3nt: TGCGCCAGCAGGTCCGCGAACACCGGGGAGCTGTTTTTT
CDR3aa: CASRSANTGELFF